The clone carrying this T cell receptor (beta chain) came up a few times. What it binds is unknown. TCRdb's table, derived via immunoSEQ multiplex PCR, lists solely in-frame clones and lacks some. This sample has fewer than 150,000 clones; 90% to 95% occur once, and the top ten carry approximately 6.8%. This sample stems from a study of T cell responses to AZD1222 COVID-19 vaccine. Overall study findings and caveats: Vaccine-associated CD4 TCRs spanned spike, dominant at 160-218 and 743-854. Among the donors, most were white British and more were female, and clonal diversity was possibly underestimated. Spike-specific TCR repertoires showed rising breadth and depth after two AZD1222 doses.

The TCR comes from an adult who received the AZD1222 COVID-19 vaccine. The material was peripheral blood, obtained 28 days after the second AZD1222 dose.

CDR3 sequence reads: CASSLGLNSPLHF. DNA for the CDR3: TGTGCCAGCAGTTTGGGCTTGAATTCACCCCTCCACTTT. The chain is built from TRBV6-5 and TRBJ1-6, with D unresolved. CDR3 length: 13 residues. Trimming removed 4 bases from V and 7 bases from J, with 8 bases in between. Per the germline V gene, CDR1 is MNHEY and CDR2 is SVGAGI.